This is a list of T cell receptor beta chains from one sample in a study of T cells after yellow fever vaccination. In TCRdb, the 5' RACE reads were re-called with MiXCR into one record per CDR3 protein. The sample holds 250,000 to 400,000 distinct CDR3 sequences, about 4% seen once. Sequences were derived from PBMCs, sampled 5 days after the yellow fever booster vaccination. These receptors all come from a man between 18 and 35 years old who received the YFV17D yellow fever vaccine. Both conserved end residues are part of each CDR3. The D gene is left open where the match is weak. The listing skips clone size in some rows; elsewhere it reads once, few, many or a size class.

NA,NA,TRBJ2-5,TRBV7-2,CASSQSIRETQYF,TGTGCCAGCAGCCAAAGTATTCGGGAGACCCAGTACTTC
NA,TRBD1,TRBJ1-4,TRBV12-3/TRBV12-4,CASSLTQGATNEKLFF,TGTGCCAGCAGTTTAACTCAGGGGGCAACTAATGAAAAACTGTTTTTT
many,NA,TRBJ1-1,TRBV7-2,CASSPRRSLNTEAFF,TGTGCCAGCAGTCCGAGAAGGAGCTTGAACACTGAAGCTTTCTTT
few,NA,TRBJ2-3,TRBV5-4,CASSPQDSTPQYF,TGTGCCAGCAGCCCCCAGGACTCCACCCCGCAGTATTTT
few,TRBD1,TRBJ2-1,TRBV19,CASSMGRQGSNEQFF,TGTGCCAGTAGTATGGGCCGACAGGGTAGCAATGAGCAGTTCTTC
few,NA,TRBJ2-7,TRBV6-5,CASSGPGTYEQYF,TGTGCCAGCAGCGGTCCAGGGACCTACGAGCAGTACTTC
NA,TRBD2,TRBJ2-1,TRBV3-1,CASSHRGGGSYNEQFF,TGTGCCAGCAGCCACCGGGGCGGGGGTTCCTACAATGAGCAGTTCTTC
few,NA,TRBJ1-3,TRBV18,CASSRDAGSSGNTIYF,TGTGCCAGCTCACGGGACGCTGGGAGCTCTGGAAACACCATATATTTT
few,NA,TRBJ1-2,TRBV20-1,CSAWVSGTLNYYGYTF,TGCAGTGCTTGGGTCAGCGGAACGCTCAATTACTATGGCTACACCTTC
NA,NA,TRBJ1-2,TRBV4-3,CASSQEHGGPNGYTF,TGCGCCAGCAGCCAAGAACATGGGGGACCGAATGGCTACACCTTC